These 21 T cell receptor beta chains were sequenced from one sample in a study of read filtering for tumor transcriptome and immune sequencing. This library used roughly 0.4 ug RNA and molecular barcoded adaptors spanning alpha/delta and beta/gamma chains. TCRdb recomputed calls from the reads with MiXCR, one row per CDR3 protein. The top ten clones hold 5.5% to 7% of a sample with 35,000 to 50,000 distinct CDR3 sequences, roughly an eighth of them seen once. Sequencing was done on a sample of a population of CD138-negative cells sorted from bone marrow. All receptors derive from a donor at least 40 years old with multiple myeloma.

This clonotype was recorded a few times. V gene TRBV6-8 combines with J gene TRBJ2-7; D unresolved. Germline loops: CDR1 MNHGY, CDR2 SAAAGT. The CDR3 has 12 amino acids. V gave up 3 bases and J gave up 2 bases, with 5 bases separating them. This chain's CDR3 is CASSYPAYEQYF. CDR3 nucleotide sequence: TGTGCCAGCAGTTATCCGGCCTACGAGCAGTACTTC.

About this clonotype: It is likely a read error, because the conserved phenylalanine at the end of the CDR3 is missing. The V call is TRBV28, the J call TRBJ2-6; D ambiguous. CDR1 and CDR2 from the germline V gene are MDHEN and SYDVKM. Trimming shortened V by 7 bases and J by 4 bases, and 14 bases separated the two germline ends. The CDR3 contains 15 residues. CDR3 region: CASTRTDSGANVLTV. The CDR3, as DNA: TGTGCCAGCACCCGGACGGATTCCGGGGCCAACGTCCTGACTGTC.

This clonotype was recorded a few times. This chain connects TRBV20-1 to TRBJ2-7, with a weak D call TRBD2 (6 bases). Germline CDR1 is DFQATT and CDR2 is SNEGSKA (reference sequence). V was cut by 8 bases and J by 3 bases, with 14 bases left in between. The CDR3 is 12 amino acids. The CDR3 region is CSQNSGLYEQYF. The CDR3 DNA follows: TGCAGTCAGAATAGCGGACTCTACGAGCAGTACTTC.

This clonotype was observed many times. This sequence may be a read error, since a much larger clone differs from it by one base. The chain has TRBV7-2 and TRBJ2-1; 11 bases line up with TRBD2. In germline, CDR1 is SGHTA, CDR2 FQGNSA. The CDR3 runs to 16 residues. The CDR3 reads CASSSASGRIYNGQFF. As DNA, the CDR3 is TGTGCCAGCAGCTCGGCTAGCGGGAGGATCTACAATGGGCAGTTCTTC.

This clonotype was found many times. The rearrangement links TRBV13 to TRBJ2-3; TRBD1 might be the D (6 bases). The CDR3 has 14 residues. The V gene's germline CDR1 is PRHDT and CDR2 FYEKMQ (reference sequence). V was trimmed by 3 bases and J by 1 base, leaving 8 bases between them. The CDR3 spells CASSLGARTDTQYF. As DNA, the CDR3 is TGTGCCAGCAGCTTGGGGGCCCGCACAGATACGCAGTATTTT.

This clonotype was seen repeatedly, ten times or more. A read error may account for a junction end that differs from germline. The CDR3 loop reads CASSFSDRPNF. The CDR3 DNA is TGTGCCAGCAGCTTCTCGGACAGACCGAACTTC. The chain couples TRBV11-3 to TRBJ2-7; the D gene is possibly TRBD1 (6 bases). The CDR3 loop spans 11 amino acids. CDR1 and CDR2 from the germline V gene are SGHNT and YENEEA.

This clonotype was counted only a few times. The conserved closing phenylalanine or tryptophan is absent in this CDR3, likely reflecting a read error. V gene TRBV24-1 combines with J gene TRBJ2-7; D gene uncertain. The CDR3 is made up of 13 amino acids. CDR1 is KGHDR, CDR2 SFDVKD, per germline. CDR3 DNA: TGTGCTACCAGTGACGGCAGCTGGTACGAGCAGTACCTC. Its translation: CATSDGSWYEQYL.

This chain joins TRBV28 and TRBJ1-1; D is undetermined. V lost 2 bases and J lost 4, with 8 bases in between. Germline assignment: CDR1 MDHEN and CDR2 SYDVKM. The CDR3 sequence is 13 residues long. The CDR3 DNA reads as TGTGCCAGCAGTTTAGAGGTTGGCACTGAAGCTTTCTTT. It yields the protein CASSLEVGTEAFF.

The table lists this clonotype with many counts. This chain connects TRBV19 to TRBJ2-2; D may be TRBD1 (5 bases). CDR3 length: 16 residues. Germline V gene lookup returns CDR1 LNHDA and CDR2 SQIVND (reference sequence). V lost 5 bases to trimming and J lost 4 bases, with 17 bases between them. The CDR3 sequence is CASSVRGTKSTGELFF. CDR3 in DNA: TGTGCCAGTAGTGTAAGGGGAACGAAGTCCACCGGGGAGCTGTTTTTT.

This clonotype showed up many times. Here the CDR3 reads CASSQEPGLANNEQFF. The CDR3 bases are TGCGCCAGCAGCCAAGAGCCGGGACTAGCTAACAATGAGCAGTTCTTC. This chain links TRBV4-1 with TRBJ2-1; TRBD2 aligns across 9 bases. The CDR3 is made up of 16 amino acids. The trim removed 0 bases at V and 5 bases at J, leaving 5 bases unmatched. The germline V gene has CDR1 MGHRA and CDR2 YSYEKL.

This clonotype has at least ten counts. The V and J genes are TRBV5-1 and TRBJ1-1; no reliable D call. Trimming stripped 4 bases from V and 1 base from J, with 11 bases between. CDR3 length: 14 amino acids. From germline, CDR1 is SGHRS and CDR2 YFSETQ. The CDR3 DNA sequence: TGCGCCAGCAGCCTACAGCCCGCGAACACTGAAGCTTTCTTT. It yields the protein CASSLQPANTEAFF.

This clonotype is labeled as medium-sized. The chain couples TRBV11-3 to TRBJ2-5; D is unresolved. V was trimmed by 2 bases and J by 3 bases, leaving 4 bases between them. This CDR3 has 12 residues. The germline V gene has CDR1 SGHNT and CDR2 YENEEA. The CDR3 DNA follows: TGTGCCAGCAGCTTAAGGGAAGAGACCCAGTACTTC. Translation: CASSLREETQYF.

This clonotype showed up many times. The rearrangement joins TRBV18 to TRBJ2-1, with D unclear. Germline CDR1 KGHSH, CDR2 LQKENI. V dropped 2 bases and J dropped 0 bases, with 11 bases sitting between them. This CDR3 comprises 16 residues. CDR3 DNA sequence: TGTGCCAGCTCACCAAGGGCCAGTAACTCCTACAATGAGCAGTTCTTC. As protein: CASSPRASNSYNEQFF.

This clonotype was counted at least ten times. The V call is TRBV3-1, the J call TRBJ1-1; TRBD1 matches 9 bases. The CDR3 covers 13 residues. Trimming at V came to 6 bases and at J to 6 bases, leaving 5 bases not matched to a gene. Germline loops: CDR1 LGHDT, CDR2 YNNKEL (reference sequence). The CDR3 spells CASSPDRGAEAFF. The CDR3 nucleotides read TGTGCCAGCAGTCCGGACAGGGGCGCTGAAGCTTTCTTT. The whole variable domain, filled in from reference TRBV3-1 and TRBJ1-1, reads DTAVSQTPKYLVTQMGNDKSIKCEQNLGHDTMYWYKQDSKKFLKIMFSYNNKELIINETVPNRFSPKSPDKAHLNLHINSLELGDSAVYFCASSPDRGAEAFFGQGTRLTVV.

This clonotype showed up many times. In nucleotides, the CDR3 is TGTGCCAGCAGCTTAGTTTGGTCCTCTGGCACTGAAGCTTTCTTT. The encoded protein is CASSLVWSSGTEAFF. The chain is built from TRBV7-8 and TRBJ1-1; D call uncertain. V lost 1 base and J 4 bases, leaving 13 bases between the germline ends. The CDR3 totals 15 residues. CDR1 SGHVS and CDR2 FQNEAQ come from the germline V gene.

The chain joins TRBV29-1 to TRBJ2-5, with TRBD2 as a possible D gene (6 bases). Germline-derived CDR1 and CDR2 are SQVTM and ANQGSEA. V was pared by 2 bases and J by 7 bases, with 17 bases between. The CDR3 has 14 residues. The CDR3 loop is CSVESKVGSGTQYF. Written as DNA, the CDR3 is TGCAGCGTTGAAAGCAAGGTCGGGAGCGGGACCCAGTACTTC.

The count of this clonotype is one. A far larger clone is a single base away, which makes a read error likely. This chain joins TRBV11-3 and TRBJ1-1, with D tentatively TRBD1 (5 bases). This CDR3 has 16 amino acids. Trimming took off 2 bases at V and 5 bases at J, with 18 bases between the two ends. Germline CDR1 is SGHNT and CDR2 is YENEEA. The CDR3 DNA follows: TGTGCCAGCAGCTTATATTCCGGGACCTCCGGGACTGAAGCTTTCTTT. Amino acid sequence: CASSLYSGTSGTEAFF. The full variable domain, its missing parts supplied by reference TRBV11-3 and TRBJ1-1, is EAGVVQSPRYKIIEKKQPVAFWCNPISGHNTLYWYLQNLGQGPELLIRYENEEAVDDSQLPKDRFSAERLKGVDSTLKIQPAELGDSAVYLCASSLYSGTSGTEAFFGQGTRLTVV.

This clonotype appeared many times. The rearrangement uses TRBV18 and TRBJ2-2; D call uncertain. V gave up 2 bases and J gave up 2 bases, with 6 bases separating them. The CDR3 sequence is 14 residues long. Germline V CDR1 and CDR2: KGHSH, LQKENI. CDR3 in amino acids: CASSPTANTGELFF. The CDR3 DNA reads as TGTGCCAGCTCACCAACGGCCAACACCGGGGAGCTGTTTTTT.

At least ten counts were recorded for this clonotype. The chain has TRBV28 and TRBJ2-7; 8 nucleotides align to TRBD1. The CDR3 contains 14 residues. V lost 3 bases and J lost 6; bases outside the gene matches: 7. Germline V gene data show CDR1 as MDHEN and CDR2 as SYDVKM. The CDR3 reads CASSFPQGAAEQYF. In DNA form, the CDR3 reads TGTGCCAGCAGTTTCCCTCAGGGGGCGGCCGAGCAGTACTTC.

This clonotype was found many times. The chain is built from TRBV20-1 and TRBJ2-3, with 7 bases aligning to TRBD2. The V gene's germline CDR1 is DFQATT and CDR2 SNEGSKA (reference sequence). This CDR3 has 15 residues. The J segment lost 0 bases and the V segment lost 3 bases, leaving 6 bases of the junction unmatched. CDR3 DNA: TGCAGTGCTAGTTCTAGCGGACCTAGCACAGATACGCAGTATTTT. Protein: CSASSSGPSTDTQYF.

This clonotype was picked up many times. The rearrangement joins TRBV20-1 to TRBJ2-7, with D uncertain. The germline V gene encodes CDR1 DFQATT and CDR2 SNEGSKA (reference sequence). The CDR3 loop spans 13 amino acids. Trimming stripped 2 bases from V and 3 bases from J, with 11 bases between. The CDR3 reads CSARPDAYYEQYF. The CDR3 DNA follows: TGCAGTGCTAGACCGGACGCATACTACGAGCAGTACTTC.